This TCR beta chain emerged from a study of CD8 T cells in ankylosing spondylitis. This clonotype has only a few counts. The CDR3 is 16 amino acids. The V end was cut by 5 bases, the J end by 5 bases, with 16 bases between. CDR1 LNHDA and CDR2 SQIVND come from the germline V gene (reference sequence). TCRdb analysed the 5' RACE reads with MiXCR anew, one entry per CDR3 protein. In the table there are 250,000 to 300,000 distinct CDR3 sequences, around 20% of which are singletons. V and J are TRBV19 and TRBJ1-6, with D possibly matching TRBD1 (6 bases). The source is a male donor with ankylosing spondylitis or in good health (not recorded which). Sample: blood, either unsorted or a sorted T cell fraction (not recorded which). CDR3 region: CASSPRAGGHNSPLHF. CDR3 in DNA: TGTGCCAGTAGTCCCCGAGCGGGGGGCCATAATTCACCCCTCCACTTT. The whole variable domain, remainder taken from reference TRBV19 and TRBJ1-6, is DGGITQSPKYLFRKEGQNVTLSCEQNLNHDAMYWYRQDPGQGLRLIYYSQIVNDFQKGDIAEGYSVSREKKESFPLTVTSAQKNPTAFYLCASSPRAGGHNSPLHFGNGTRLTVT.